Following are 24 T cell receptor beta chains from one sample sequenced in a study of OX40 agonist ivuxolimab in advanced cancers. Library preparation used the immunoSEQ multiplex PCR assay. Held by TCRdb, this immuneACCESS table contains in-frame sequences only and omits some clones. Under half of the omission traces to an unresolved V gene where checked; the cause of the rest is unknown. The sample has roughly 90,000 clones on record, approximately 88% of them singletons. The ten largest clones capture over 1.2% of the sample. This sample comprised CD4+ or CD8+ T cells sorted from blood, obtained in a trial of the OX40 agonist ivuxolimab. Receptors were obtained from an adult with an advanced solid tumor such as melanoma, head and neck, liver or kidney cancer.

The rearrangement uses TRBV29-1 and TRBJ2-7; 8 bases match TRBD2. The ends lost 4 bases at V and 4 bases at J; junction bases unmatched: 6. The CDR3 runs 13 residues. Germline V lookup: CDR1 SQVTM, CDR2 ANQGSEA. The CDR3 here is CSVGIAGSYEQYF. The CDR3 nucleotides are TGCAGCGTTGGGATAGCGGGGTCTTACGAGCAGTACTTC.

The chain recombines TRBV6-5 with TRBJ2-2, with TRBD1 identical over 8 bases. The CDR3 covers 15 residues. Germline V CDR1 and CDR2: MNHEY, SVGAGI. J lost 0 bases, V lost 5 bases, and 2 bases had no gene match. CDR3 nucleotides: TGTGCCAGCAGTAGGACAGGGACGAACACCGGGGAGCTGTTTTTT. Protein sequence: CASSRTGTNTGELFF.

The chain is built from TRBV5-8 and TRBJ2-3; D is unresolved. Germline CDR1 SGHTS, CDR2 YDEGEE. The V and J ends lost 0 bases and 2 bases respectively, with 10 bases between them. The CDR3 spans 15 residues. The CDR3 bases are TGTGCCAGCAGCTTGGGTGGGCCCTCCACAGATACGCAGTATTTT. It codes for CASSLGGPSTDTQYF. The whole variable domain, remainder taken from reference TRBV5-8 and TRBJ2-3, is EAGVTQSPTHLIKTRGQQATLRCSPISGHTSVYWYQQALGLGLQFLLWYDEGEERNRGNFPPRFSGRQFPNYSSELNVNALELEDSALYLCASSLGGPSTDTQYFGPGTRLTVL.

The V and J genes are TRBV5-1 and TRBJ2-4, with D uncertain. Per germline, CDR1 SGHRS and CDR2 YFSETQ. CDR3 length: 15 amino acids. With 6 bases removed from V and 6 bases from J, the gap between germline ends came to 19 bases. CDR3 in DNA: TGCGCCAGCAACTCCGGACCAAGAGAGGCAAACATTCAGTACTTC. Translated, it gives CASNSGPREANIQYF.

The V gene is TRBV10-3, the J gene TRBJ1-2; TRBD1 matches at 10 bases. The V gene end was trimmed by 0 bases and the J gene end by 8 bases; junction bases not matched to a gene: 6. This CDR3 is built from 15 residues. CDR1 and CDR2 from the germline V gene are ENHRY and SYGVKD. CDR3 bases: TGTGCCATCAGTGAGTCGAGACAGGGGGCGCAGGGCTACACCTTC. Protein sequence: CAISESRQGAQGYTF.

This clone was counted between two and nine times. CDR3 protein: CASSRGGGATIRTDTQYF. CDR3 sequence (DNA): TGCGCCAGCAGCCGGGGCGGGGGGGCCACCATCAGGACAGATACGCAGTATTTT. The chain is built from TRBV4-1 and TRBJ2-3, with 9 bases that match TRBD2. J was trimmed by 3 bases and V by 4 bases; bases with no gene match: 14. There are 18 residues in the CDR3. CDR1 and CDR2 (germline): MGHRA, YSYEKL.

The chain recombines TRBV6-1 with TRBJ2-3; the D is unclear. Germline CDR1 is MNHNS and CDR2 is SASEGT. V was trimmed by 7 bases and J by 0 bases, leaving 14 bases between them. CDR3 size: 15 residues. The CDR3 loop is CASKTPTRSTDTQYF. CDR3 nucleotide sequence: TGTGCCAGCAAAACGCCTACCCGCAGCACAGATACGCAGTATTTT.

CDR3 nucleotides: TGTGCCAGTAGTACAACCGGGACTAGCGGGAGAGGGACAGATACGCAGTATTTT. Translated, it gives CASSTTGTSGRGTDTQYF. The V gene is TRBV19, the J gene TRBJ2-3; TRBD2 agrees at 14 bases. This CDR3 spans 18 amino acids. Germline V gene lookup returns CDR1 LNHDA and CDR2 SQIVND (reference sequence). V was pared by 4 bases and J by 3 bases, with 9 bases of the junction left unmatched.

The V gene is TRBV6-1, the J gene TRBJ2-7; 8 bases are shared with TRBD2. The CDR3 is 15 amino acids. The V segment lost 2 bases and the J segment 7 bases; nucleotides outside the gene matches: 10. Per germline, CDR1 MNHNS and CDR2 SASEGT. The CDR3 nucleotides read TGTGCCAGCAGTGAATTTAGCGGGACAATCCCGGAGCAGTACTTC. This encodes CASSEFSGTIPEQYF.

CDR3 region: CASSLYRTGMEKLFF. Written as DNA, the CDR3 is TGTGCCAGCAGTTTGTACAGGACAGGGATGGAGAAACTGTTTTTT. The J gene is TRBJ1-4, the V gene TRBV27; 8 nucleotides align to TRBD1. Germline V lookup: CDR1 MNHEY, CDR2 SMNVEV (reference sequence). The trim removed 3 bases at V and 11 bases at J, leaving 11 bases unmatched. The CDR3 is 15 amino acids.

The V and J genes are TRBV4-1 and TRBJ2-7; TRBD2 matches 9 bases. The CDR3 is made up of 15 amino acids. The germline V gene has CDR1 MGHRA and CDR2 YSYEKL. Trimming cost V 1 base and J 3 bases; bases outside gene matches: 4. For the CDR3, the DNA is TGCGCCAGCAGCCAAGGGCTGACTAGCGGCTACGAGCAGTACTTC. Its translation is CASSQGLTSGYEQYF.

The chain is built from TRBV29-1 and TRBJ1-4; D perhaps matches TRBD1 (6 bases). Germline V CDR1 and CDR2: SQVTM, ANQGSEA. CDR3 size: 13 residues. The ends were cut back, 1 base at V and 5 bases at J, with 8 bases in the middle. CDR3 sequence reads: CSVEVGANEKLFF. In DNA form, the CDR3 reads TGCAGCGTTGAAGTGGGGGCGAATGAAAAACTGTTTTTT.

This chain connects TRBV5-8 to TRBJ1-5, with a tentative D call TRBD1 (6 bases). V was pared by 0 bases and J by 5 bases, with 9 bases between. CDR3 length equals 14 residues. In germline, CDR1 is SGHTS, CDR2 YDEGEE. The CDR3 sequence: CASSLGGGDQPQHF. In nucleotides, the CDR3 is TGTGCCAGCAGCTTGGGGGGGGGCGATCAGCCCCAGCATTTT.

The chain has TRBV28 and TRBJ1-5, with 7 positions matching TRBD1. J lost 0 bases, V lost 8 bases, and 4 bases had no gene match. Germline CDR1 reads MDHEN; CDR2 reads SYDVKM. The CDR3 contains 14 residues. CDR3 region: CASGTVYSNQPQHF. The CDR3 region has the DNA TGTGCCAGCGGGACAGTTTATAGCAATCAGCCCCAGCATTTT.

The chain employs TRBV7-2 and TRBJ2-7; no clear D. V lost 6 bases and J lost 5, with 20 bases in between. Germline V gene sequence: CDR1 SGHTA, CDR2 FQGNSA. There are 15 residues in the CDR3. CDR3 sequence reads: CASRTSPAVINEQYF. CDR3 DNA sequence: TGTGCCAGCAGAACAAGCCCGGCGGTCATAAACGAGCAGTACTTC.

The chain couples TRBV9 to TRBJ2-1; D is possibly TRBD2 (6 bases). Trimming stripped 0 bases from V and 7 bases from J, with 14 bases between. This CDR3 has 15 amino acids. CDR1 and CDR2 from the germline V gene are SGDLS and YYNGEE. CDR3 sequence: CASSVVSGVANEQFF. The CDR3 DNA reads TGTGCCAGCAGCGTAGTTTCGGGAGTGGCGAATGAGCAGTTCTTC.

This clone has only one observation. This sequence joins TRBV5-1 and TRBJ1-5; D gene uncertain. V lost 4 bases and J 3 bases, leaving 8 bases between the germline ends. Germline V gene data show CDR1 as SGHRS and CDR2 as YFSETQ. The CDR3 is 13 residues long. CDR3 bases: TGCGCCAGCAGCGTAGATATCAATCAGCCCCAGCATTTT. Its protein is CASSVDINQPQHF.

This clone has only a few counts. The chain employs TRBV4-1 and TRBJ2-1; TRBD2 matches at 8 bases. The J segment lost 7 bases and the V segment lost 0 bases, leaving 8 bases of the junction unmatched. Germline lookup yields CDR1 MGHRA and CDR2 YSYEKL. The CDR3 covers 16 residues. The CDR3 reads CASSQEPGRAVNEQFF. The CDR3 DNA sequence: TGCGCCAGCAGCCAAGAACCCGGGAGGGCCGTGAATGAGCAGTTCTTC.

The chain joins TRBV5-5 to TRBJ2-2; D call uncertain. Trimming pared 2 bases from V and 5 bases from J, leaving 10 bases between. Germline V gene sequence: CDR1 SGHKS, CDR2 YYEKEE (reference sequence). The CDR3 loop spans 14 amino acids. In DNA, the CDR3 is TGTGCCAGCAGCTTCACAAGTGATACCGGGGAGCTGTTTTTT. This codes for CASSFTSDTGELFF.

V is TRBV21-1 and J is TRBJ1-4. TRBV21-1 corresponds to a pseudogene. The CDR3 consists of 13 residues. The DNA for the CDR3 is TGTGCCAGCAGGGGATCGGAAAATGAAAAACTGTTTTTT. Translated: CASRGSENEKLFF.

The gene calls are TRBV7-6 and TRBJ2-1; a possible D gene is TRBD2 (6 bases). V lost 1 base, J lost 8 bases, and 15 bases lay in between. The CDR3 has 15 residues. Germline V gene lookup returns CDR1 SGHVS and CDR2 FNYEAQ. The CDR3 bases are TGTGCCAGCAGCTTAGATTACGGGAGTGGTTATGAGCAGTTCTTC. Translation gives CASSLDYGSGYEQFF. Supplemented by reference TRBV7-6 and TRBJ2-1, the full variable domain reads GAGVSQSPRYKVTKRGQDVALRCDPISGHVSLYWYRQALGQGPEFLTYFNYEAQQDKSGLPNDRFSAERPEGSISTLTIQRTEQRDSAMYRCASSLDYGSGYEQFFGPGTRLTVL.

The V and J genes are TRBV6-1 and TRBJ1-3; D gene uncertain. The CDR3 contains 13 residues. The ends were cut back, 6 bases at V and 2 bases at J, with 8 bases in the middle. In germline, CDR1 is MNHNS, CDR2 SASEGT. CDR3 sequence reads: CASRPTTGNTIYF. The CDR3 region has the DNA TGTGCCAGCAGACCAACTACTGGAAACACCATATATTTT.

CDR3 sequence (DNA): TGTGCCAGCAGCCTAGACAGGGCCGCTGAAGCTTTCTTT. This codes for CASSLDRAAEAFF. This chain uses TRBV2 with TRBJ1-1; 7 nucleotides match TRBD1. V shed 6 bases, J shed 6 bases, and the junction held 7 bases outside the gene matches. This CDR3 contains 13 residues. CDR1 and CDR2 (germline): SNHLY, FYNNEI.

This chain links TRBV6-5 with TRBJ2-2; D uncertain. The CDR3 runs 14 residues. Germline lookup yields CDR1 MNHEY and CDR2 SVGAGI. V shed 6 bases and J shed 6 bases, with 14 bases lying between them. CDR3 DNA: TGTGCCAGCAGAGGCTATACAAAAGCCGGGGAGCTGTTTTTT. It codes for CASRGYTKAGELFF.